This TCR beta chain appears in the sequencing data of a study of early T cells in non-severe SARS-CoV-2 infection. Study context: Unsorted whole blood bulk RNA was sequenced, with unpaired chains.

Germline V lookup: CDR1 MNHNS, CDR2 SASEGT. This CDR3 spans 11 amino acids. The V gene lost 3 bases and the J gene lost 5 bases, with 4 bases spanning the gap. Findings and limits, study-wide: Matching with VDJdb favored anti-spike CD8 responses (missing private and CD4 specificities).

Individual cDNA molecules carried attached unique molecular identifiers. MiXCR was run by TCRdb on the 5' RACE reads, yielding one entry per CDR3 protein. The repertoire holds approximately 99,000 distinct CDR3 sequences, with roughly 12% as singletons. On this clonotype itself: Antigen: not known.

The source of this sequence is an adult who was a healthcare worker with PCR-confirmed SARS-CoV-2 infection or an uninfected control (not recorded which). V and J are TRBV6-1 and TRBJ2-5; no definite D call. The sequencing input was whole blood. CDR3 residues: CASSDLETQYF. The CDR3 nucleotides read TGTGCCAGCAGTGATTTGGAGACCCAGTACTTC.